A single TCR beta chain is shown here with its context. Its antigen is still unknown. No per-base quality is available; no much larger clone lies one base away. Every donor was a healthy Caucasian. The twin cohort comprised three pairs of female monozygotic twins, all aged about 18 to 30 years. Positive isolation kits from Invitrogen were used to isolate CD4+ and CD8+ T cell populations. These data originate in a study of identical twins (dated by TCRdb to about 2016). For the study in its entirety: TCR alpha and beta repertoires from monozygotic twins, unrelated adults of various ages and cord blood were deep-sequenced to test whether fetal clonotypes persist. Replicate twin experiments were performed at different times using different library preparation protocols to rule out contamination.

Relative to germline, V is 3 bases shorter and J is 3 bases shorter, with 22 bases between their ends. The CDR3 goes from the cysteine to the phenylalanine over 18 residues. Only the CDR3 part of the read is kept: 54 bases, read in frame from the first base. CDR1 and CDR2 are read off the germline V gene as MNHEY and SVGAGI. The receptor library was made with 5' RACE. TCRdb shows the sequencer as Illumina HiSeq 2000. Template switching added a universal primer binding site, and the final cDNA carried a unique molecular identifier that allowed TCR cDNA molecules to be counted accurately. Specific primers in the conserved constant-segment region were used to synthesize first-strand cDNA for the TCR alpha and beta chains. To control for contamination, each cDNA library was double barcoded with a SMART-Mk sample barcode plus Illumina barcodes. TruSeq adapter sequences and Illumina sample barcodes were added in two successive PCR steps. The Illumina HiSeq platform was used with custom primers to sequence TCR alpha and beta cDNA libraries. The authors' pipeline ran thus. Unique molecular identifiers were extracted from raw reads with MiGEC, and CDR3 positions were determined with MiXCR. For each individual, recombination models were inferred using an EM algorithm with the repgenHMM and IGoR tools. Shared clonotypes were analyzed with the tcR package in R, and sharing was normalized by the product of cloneset sizes. To study raw recombination free of thymic and clonal selection effects, out-of-frame nonproductive sequences were analyzed. TCRdb ran its own pipeline on the public reads, namely fastp trimming at Q25 and MiXCR clone calling, and kept in-frame beta chains. CDR3 protein sequences are deduplicated, and each keeps its most common genes and DNA. These V and J calls rely on TCRdb rather than the paper's analysis. Across this sample there are around 450,000 distinct CDR3 sequences, with approximately 15% seen only once. In total, the top ten clones hold approximately 0.52% of the sample.

Study-wide findings and limitations: Zero-insertion analyses could be partly confounded by invariant T cells such as MAIT and iNKT, though diverse VJ usage argued against such confounding for most clonotypes. The excess sharing between twins in beta out-of-frame sequences was weaker because fewer shared sequences reduced the signal-to-noise ratio. Because the same donors could not be followed over many years, the conclusions relied on cross-sectional statistical analysis. In monozygotic twins, out-of-frame TCR alpha sharing was systematically underestimated by recombination models, although the models agreed with sharing between unrelated individuals. Compared with coincidental sharing between unrelated individuals, out-of-frame TCR alpha sequences shared between twins showed an excess of sequences with low generation probability. Abundant cord blood beta clonotypes carried fewer insertions; young adult naive repertoires showed a weaker similar trend, while memory repertoires showed none.

These data are also associated with another study on yellow fever vaccine responses in identical twins. In that second paper, the authors write: According to the authors, in identical twins the way T cells responded to vaccination appeared partly convergent and partly personalized. In identical twins, the study followed T cell clones that responded to the vaccine with precision.

Sequenced sample: CD4+ T cells sorted from blood. The rearranged chain carries TRBV6-5 and TRBJ2-3; the D gene is perhaps TRBD1 or TRBD2, as each covers 5 bases. This TCR derives from a woman younger than 30 in good health. The nucleotides are TGTGCCAGCAGTTATCCCCTGGGGGAAGGGGACGGGACAGATACGCAGTATTTT. Its translation is CASSYPLGEGDGTDTQYF.